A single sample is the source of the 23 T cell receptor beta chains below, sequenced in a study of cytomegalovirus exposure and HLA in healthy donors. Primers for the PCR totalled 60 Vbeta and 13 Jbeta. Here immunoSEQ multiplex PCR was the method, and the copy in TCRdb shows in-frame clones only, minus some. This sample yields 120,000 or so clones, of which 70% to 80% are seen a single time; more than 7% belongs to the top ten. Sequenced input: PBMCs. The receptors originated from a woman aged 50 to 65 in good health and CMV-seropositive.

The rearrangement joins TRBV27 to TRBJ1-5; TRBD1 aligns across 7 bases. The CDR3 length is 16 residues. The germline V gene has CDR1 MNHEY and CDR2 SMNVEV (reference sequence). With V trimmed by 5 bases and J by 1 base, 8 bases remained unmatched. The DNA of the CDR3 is TGTGCCAGCAGTACCGGGACAGCCTCAAGCAATCAGCCCCAGCATTTT. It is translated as CASSTGTASSNQPQHF.

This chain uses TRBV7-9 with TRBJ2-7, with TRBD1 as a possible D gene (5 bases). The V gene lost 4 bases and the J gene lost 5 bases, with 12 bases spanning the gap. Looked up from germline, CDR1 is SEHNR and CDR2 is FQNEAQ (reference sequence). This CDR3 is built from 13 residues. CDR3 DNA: TGTGCCAGCAGCTCACAGACAGTCCACGAGCAGTACTTC. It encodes CASSSQTVHEQYF.

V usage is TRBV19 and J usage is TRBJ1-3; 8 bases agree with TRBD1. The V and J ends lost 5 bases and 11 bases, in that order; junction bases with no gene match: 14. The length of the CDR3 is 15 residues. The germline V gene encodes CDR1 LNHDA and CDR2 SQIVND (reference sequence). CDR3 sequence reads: CASSSDRDRSRAIYF. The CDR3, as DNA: TGTGCCAGTAGTTCCGACCGGGACAGGTCTCGGGCCATATATTTT.

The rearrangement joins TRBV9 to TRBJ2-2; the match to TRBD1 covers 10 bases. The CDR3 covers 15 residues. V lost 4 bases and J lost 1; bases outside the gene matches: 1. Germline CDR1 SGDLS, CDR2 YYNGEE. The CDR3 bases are TGTGCCAGCAGCTGGGACAGGGGGAACACCGGGGAGCTGTTTTTT. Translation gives CASSWDRGNTGELFF.

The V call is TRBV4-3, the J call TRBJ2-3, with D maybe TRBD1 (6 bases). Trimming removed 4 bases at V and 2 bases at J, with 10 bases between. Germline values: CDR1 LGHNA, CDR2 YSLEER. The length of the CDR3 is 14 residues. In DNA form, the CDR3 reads TGCGCCAGCAGCCTCGACAGGTTCACAGATACGCAGTATTTT. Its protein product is CASSLDRFTDTQYF.

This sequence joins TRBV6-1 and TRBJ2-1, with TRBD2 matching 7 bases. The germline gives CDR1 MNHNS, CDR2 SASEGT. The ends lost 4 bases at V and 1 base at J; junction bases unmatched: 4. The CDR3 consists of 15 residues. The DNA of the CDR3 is TGTGCCAGCAGTGTCGCGGGAGCATCCTACAATGAGCAGTTCTTC. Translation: CASSVAGASYNEQFF.

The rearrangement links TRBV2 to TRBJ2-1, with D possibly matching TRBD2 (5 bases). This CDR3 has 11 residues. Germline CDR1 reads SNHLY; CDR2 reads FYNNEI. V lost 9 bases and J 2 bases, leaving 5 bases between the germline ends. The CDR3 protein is CASSAYNEQFF. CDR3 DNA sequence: TGTGCCAGTAGCGCCTACAATGAGCAGTTCTTC.

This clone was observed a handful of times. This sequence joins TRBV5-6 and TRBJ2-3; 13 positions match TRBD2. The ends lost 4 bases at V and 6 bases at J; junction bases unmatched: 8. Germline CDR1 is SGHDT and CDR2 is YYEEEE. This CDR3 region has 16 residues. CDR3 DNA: TGTGCCAGCAGCCTTACTAGCGGGGGGGCCACCGATACGCAGTATTTT. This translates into CASSLTSGGATDTQYF.

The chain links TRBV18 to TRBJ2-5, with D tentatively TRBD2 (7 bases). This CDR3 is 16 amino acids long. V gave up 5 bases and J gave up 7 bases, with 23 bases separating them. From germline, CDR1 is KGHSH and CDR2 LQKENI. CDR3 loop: CASSTRDTGLGGTQYF. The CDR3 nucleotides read TGTGCCAGCTCAACAAGGGACACAGGACTAGGAGGGACCCAGTACTTC.

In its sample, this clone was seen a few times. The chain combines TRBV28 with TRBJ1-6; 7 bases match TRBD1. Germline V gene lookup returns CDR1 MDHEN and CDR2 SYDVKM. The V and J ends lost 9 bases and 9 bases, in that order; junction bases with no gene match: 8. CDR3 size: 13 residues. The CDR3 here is CASRQGNFSPLHF. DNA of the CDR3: TGTGCCAGTAGACAGGGAAATTTTTCACCCCTCCACTTT.

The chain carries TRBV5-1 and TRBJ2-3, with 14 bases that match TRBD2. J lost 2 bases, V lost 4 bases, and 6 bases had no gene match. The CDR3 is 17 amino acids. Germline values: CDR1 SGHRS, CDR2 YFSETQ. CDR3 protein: CASSGGTSGGHTDTQYF. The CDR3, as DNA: TGCGCCAGCAGCGGGGGGACTAGCGGGGGACACACAGATACGCAGTATTTT.

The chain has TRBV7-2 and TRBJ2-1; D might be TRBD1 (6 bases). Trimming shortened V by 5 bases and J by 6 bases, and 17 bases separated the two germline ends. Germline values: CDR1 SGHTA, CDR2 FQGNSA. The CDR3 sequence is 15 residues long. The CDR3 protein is CASSDPQDRFNEQFF. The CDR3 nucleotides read TGTGCCAGCAGCGATCCCCAGGACAGATTCAATGAGCAGTTCTTC.

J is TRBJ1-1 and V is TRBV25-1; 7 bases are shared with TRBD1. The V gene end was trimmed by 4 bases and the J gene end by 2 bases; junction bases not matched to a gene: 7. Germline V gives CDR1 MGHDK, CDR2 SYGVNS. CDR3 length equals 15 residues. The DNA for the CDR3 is TGTGCCAGCAGTGCGTGGGACAGTTCTAACACTGAAGCTTTCTTT. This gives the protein CASSAWDSSNTEAFF.

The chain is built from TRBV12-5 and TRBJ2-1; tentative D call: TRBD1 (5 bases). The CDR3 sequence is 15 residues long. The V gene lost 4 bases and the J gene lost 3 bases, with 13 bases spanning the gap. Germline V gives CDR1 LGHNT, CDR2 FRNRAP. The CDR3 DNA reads TGTGCTAGTGGTTCTCACGCAGGGAACTACAATGAGCAGTTCTTC. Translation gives CASGSHAGNYNEQFF. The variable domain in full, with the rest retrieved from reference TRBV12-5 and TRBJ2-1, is DARVTQTPRHKVTEMGQEVTMRCQPILGHNTVFWYRQTMMQGLELLAYFRNRAPLDDSGMPKDRFSAEMPDATLATLKIQPSEPRDSAVYFCASGSHAGNYNEQFFGPGTRLTVL.

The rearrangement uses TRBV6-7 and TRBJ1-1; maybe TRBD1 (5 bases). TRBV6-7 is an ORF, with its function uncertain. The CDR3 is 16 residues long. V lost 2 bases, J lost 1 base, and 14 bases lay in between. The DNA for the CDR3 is TGTGCCAGCAGTTACGTTCCGAGTAGGGGGAACACTGAAGCTTTCTTT. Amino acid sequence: CASSYVPSRGNTEAFF.

CDR3 in DNA: TGTGCCTGGAGCTCCGGGACAGGGTTCTACGAGCAGTACTTC. It is translated as CAWSSGTGFYEQYF. The chain is built from TRBV30 and TRBJ2-7; TRBD1 aligns across 9 bases. J was trimmed by 3 bases and V by 3 bases; bases with no gene match: 6. In germline, CDR1 is GTSNPN, CDR2 SVGIG (reference sequence). The CDR3 covers 14 residues.

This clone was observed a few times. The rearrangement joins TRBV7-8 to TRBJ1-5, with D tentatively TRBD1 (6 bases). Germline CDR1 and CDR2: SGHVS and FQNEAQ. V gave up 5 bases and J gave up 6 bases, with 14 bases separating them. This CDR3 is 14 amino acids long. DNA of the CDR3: TGTGCCAGCAGCCAAGAGGGGGGGCGTCAGCCCCAGCATTTT. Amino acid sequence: CASSQEGGRQPQHF.

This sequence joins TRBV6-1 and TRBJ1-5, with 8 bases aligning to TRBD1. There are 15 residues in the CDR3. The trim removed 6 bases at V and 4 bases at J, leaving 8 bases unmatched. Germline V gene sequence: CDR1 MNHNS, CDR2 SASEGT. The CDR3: CASSARQGLNQPQHF. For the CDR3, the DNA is TGTGCCAGCAGCGCCCGACAGGGGCTAAATCAGCCCCAGCATTTT.

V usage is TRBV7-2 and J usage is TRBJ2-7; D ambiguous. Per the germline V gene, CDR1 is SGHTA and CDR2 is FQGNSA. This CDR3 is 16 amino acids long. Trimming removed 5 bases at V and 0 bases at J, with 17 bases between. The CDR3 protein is CASSPQRRTSSYEQYF. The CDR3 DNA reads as TGTGCCAGCAGCCCCCAGCGACGTACGAGCTCCTACGAGCAGTACTTC.

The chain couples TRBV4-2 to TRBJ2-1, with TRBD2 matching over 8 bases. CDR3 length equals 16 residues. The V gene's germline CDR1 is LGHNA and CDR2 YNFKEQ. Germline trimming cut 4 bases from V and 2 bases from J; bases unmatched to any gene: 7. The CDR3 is CASSRTSGPTYNEQFF. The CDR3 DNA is TGTGCCAGCAGCCGAACTAGCGGACCCACCTACAATGAGCAGTTCTTC.

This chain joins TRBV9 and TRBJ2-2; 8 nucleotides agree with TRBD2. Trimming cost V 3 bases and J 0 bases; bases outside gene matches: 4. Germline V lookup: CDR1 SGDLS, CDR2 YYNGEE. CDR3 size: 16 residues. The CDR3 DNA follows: TGTGCCAGCAGCGCCGGTAGCGGGGCGAACACCGGGGAGCTGTTTTTT. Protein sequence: CASSAGSGANTGELFF.

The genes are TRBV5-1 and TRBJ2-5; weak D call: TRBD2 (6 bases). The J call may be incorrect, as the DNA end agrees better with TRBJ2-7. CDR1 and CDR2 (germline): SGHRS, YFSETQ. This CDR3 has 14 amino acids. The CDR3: CASSLAGDGYEQYF. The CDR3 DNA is TGCGCCAGCAGCTTGGCGGGGGATGGGTACGAGCAGTACTTC.

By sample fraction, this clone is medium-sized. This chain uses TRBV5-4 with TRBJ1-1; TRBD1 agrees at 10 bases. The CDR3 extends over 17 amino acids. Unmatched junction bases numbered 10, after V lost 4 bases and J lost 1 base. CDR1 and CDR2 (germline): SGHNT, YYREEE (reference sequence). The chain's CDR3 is CASSLGQGGLTNTEAFF. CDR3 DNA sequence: TGTGCCAGCAGCCTTGGACAGGGGGGATTAACGAACACTGAAGCTTTCTTT.